Detailed here is one TCR beta chain. Original processing notes: Amplification with reference gene primers provided the estimates of nucleated cell counts. Sequenced by immunoSEQ multiplex PCR; TCRdb stores in-frame clones only, minus some. For V, J and clone size, that table is used; D and trimming come from the DNA. The data contain about 42,000 clones, 75% to 90% of them singletons. These data are taken from a study of blood T cell repertoires in COVID-19. Study background: The analysed material was cDNA or gDNA that came from T cells, B-cell-depleted T cells, or PBMCs.

This CDR3 spans 16 amino acids. The V gene's germline CDR1 is WNHNN and CDR2 SYGVQD (reference sequence). V lost 0 bases and J lost 3; bases outside the gene matches: 3. Sequencing input: peripheral blood. The genes are TRBV10-1 and TRBJ2-1, with 9 bases fitting TRBD2. This clonotype was obtained from a man aged 25 to 45 with active or convalescent COVID-19. The CDR3 spells CASSESWTSDYNEQFF. The CDR3 DNA reads TGCGCCAGCAGTGAGTCATGGACTAGCGACTACAATGAGCAGTTCTTC.